This entry is about one T cell receptor (beta chain). Its specificity is not known. The data belong to a study of cytomegalovirus exposure and HLA in healthy donors. Study-wide findings and caveats: Per a prior analysis, the majority of TCR beta V segments were productive roughly 87% or roughly 30% of the time.

Germline CDR1 is SGHTA and CDR2 is FQGNSA. The ends lost 5 bases at V and 8 bases at J; junction bases unmatched: 12. The CDR3 length is 16 residues. Researchers ran the PCR with 60 Vbeta and 13 Jbeta primers. TCRdb keeps only in-frame clones here, not all; method: immunoSEQ multiplex PCR. This listing includes more than 100,000 clones. The TCR was taken from a man aged 35 to 55 in good health and CMV-seronegative. The chain carries TRBV7-2 and TRBJ2-1; 10 positions match TRBD2. The sample consisted of PBMCs. CDR3 in DNA: TGTGCCAGCAGCCCCCCCAGGGCTAGCGGGAGCCATGAGCAGTTCTTC. This translates into CASSPPRASGSHEQFF.